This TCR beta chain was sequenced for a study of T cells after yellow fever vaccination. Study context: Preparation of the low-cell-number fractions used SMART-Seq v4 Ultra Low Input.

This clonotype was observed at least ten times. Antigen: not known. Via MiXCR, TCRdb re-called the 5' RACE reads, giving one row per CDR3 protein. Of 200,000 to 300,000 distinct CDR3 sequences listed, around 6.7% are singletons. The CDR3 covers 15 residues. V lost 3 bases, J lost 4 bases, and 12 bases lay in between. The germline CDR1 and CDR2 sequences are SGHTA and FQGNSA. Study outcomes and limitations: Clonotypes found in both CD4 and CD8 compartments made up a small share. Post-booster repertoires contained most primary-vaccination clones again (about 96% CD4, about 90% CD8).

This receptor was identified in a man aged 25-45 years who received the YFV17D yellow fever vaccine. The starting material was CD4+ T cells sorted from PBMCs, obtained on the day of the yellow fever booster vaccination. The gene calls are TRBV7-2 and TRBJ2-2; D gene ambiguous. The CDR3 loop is CASSFRRQVTGELFF. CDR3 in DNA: TGTGCCAGCAGCTTTCGACGCCAAGTCACCGGGGAGCTGTTTTTT.